The rows below give T cell receptor beta chains drawn from one sample of a study of T cells in tumors after PD-1 blockade. Profiling relied on immunoSEQ multiplex PCR, and the TCRdb table lists in-frame clones only, not all of them. In the table there are 10,000 to 15,000 clones, 63% of which are singletons. The material was tumor tissue, obtained before anti-PD-1 treatment. The receptors originated from a human donor with cutaneous squamous cell carcinoma. Both conserved end residues are part of each CDR3. The order of the fields is clone size, D gene, V gene, J gene, CDR3 protein, CDR3 DNA. D genes are given only for firm matches. Expanded clones are given a class, and other clones once, few, many or no size at all.

-	-	TRBV18	TRBJ1-5	CASSPSSAGNQPQHF	TGTGCCAGCTCACCATCATCAGCAGGCAATCAGCCCCAGCATTTT
-	-	TRBV4-3	TRBJ2-7	CASRQSGTSGGEQYF	TGCGCCAGCAGGCAATCCGGGACATCTGGTGGCGAGCAGTACTTC
-	TRBD2	TRBV3-1/TRBV3-2	TRBJ2-1	CASSGLSGLAHYNEQFF	TGTGCCAGCAGCGGTCTGTCAGGACTAGCTCACTACAATGAGCAGTTCTTC
-	TRBD1	TRBV30	TRBJ2-5	CAWSVPPLRDRGGQETQYF	TGTGCCTGGAGTGTACCCCCACTTCGGGACAGGGGAGGACAAGAGACCCAGTACTTC
-	-	TRBV21-1	TRBJ2-7	CASSLHRDSYEQYF	TGTGCCAGCAGCCTCCACAGGGACTCCTACGAGCAGTACTTC
-	-	TRBV5-1	TRBJ1-4	CASSPGAYEKLFF	TGCGCCAGCAGTCCAGGAGCTTACGAAAAACTGTTTTTT
-	TRBD1	TRBV20-1	TRBJ1-2	CSASVEDRAGYGYTF	TGCAGTGCTAGTGTAGAGGACAGGGCAGGGTATGGCTACACCTTC
-	-	TRBV3-1/TRBV3-2	TRBJ2-7	CASSPGWREQYF	TGTGCCAGCAGCCCCGGTTGGAGAGAGCAGTACTTC
-	TRBD2	TRBV11-1	TRBJ2-3	CASSYRTSGFGDTQYF	TGTGCCAGCAGCTACCGGACTAGCGGGTTCGGAGATACGCAGTATTTT
-	-	TRBV7-2	TRBJ2-1	CASSPLVHDNEQFF	TGTGCCAGCAGCCCACTAGTGCACGACAATGAGCAGTTCTTC
few	-	TRBV27	TRBJ2-7	CASSLSFGGSYEQYF	TGTGCCAGCAGTTTATCCTTCGGCGGGTCCTACGAGCAGTACTTC
-	-	TRBV27	TRBJ2-4	CASSLARIGTKNIQYF	TGTGCCAGCAGTTTGGCCCGTATCGGCACCAAAAACATTCAGTACTTC
once	TRBD2	TRBV3-1/TRBV3-2	TRBJ2-1	CASSQVAGRRTSGSLSFF	TGTGCCAGCAGCCAAGTGGCGGGTAGGCGGACTAGCGGGAGTCTGTCGTTCTTC
-	-	TRBV5-4	TRBJ1-4	CASSFQMNAGKLFF	TGTGCCAGCAGCTTCCAAATGAATGCAGGAAAACTGTTTTTT
-	TRBD2	TRBV6-5	TRBJ2-3	CASGLLAIHPDTQYF	TGTGCCAGCGGCCTACTAGCGATTCATCCAGATACGCAGTATTTT
once	-	TRBV25-1	TRBJ1-2	CASSGQVSSYGYTF	TGTGCCAGCAGTGGACAGGTCTCCTCTTATGGCTACACCTTC
-	TRBD1	TRBV9	TRBJ2-1	CASSAHSTGTSYGEQFF	TGTGCCAGCAGCGCTCACTCGACAGGGACCAGCTATGGTGAGCAGTTCTTC
-	-	TRBV19	TRBJ2-2	CASTKRARVPTGELFF	TGTGCCAGTACCAAAAGGGCAAGGGTCCCCACCGGGGAGCTGTTTTTT
-	-	TRBV27	TRBJ1-3	CASRGQGINTIYF	TGTGCCAGCAGAGGGCAGGGGATCAACACCATATATTTT
-	-	TRBV19	TRBJ2-1	CASSKLAVSYNEQFF	TGTGCCAGTAGTAAGTTGGCGGTCTCCTACAATGAGCAGTTCTTC
-	-	TRBV19	TRBJ1-1	CASSRGPGTEAFF	TGTGCCAGTAGTCGGGGACCCGGCACTGAAGCTTTCTTT
-	-	TRBV5-4	TRBJ2-2	CASSPGTRQSTGELFF	TGTGCCAGCAGCCCCGGGACTCGTCAATCCACCGGGGAGCTGTTTTTT
-	-	TRBV10-3	TRBJ1-5	CAISERGDGQPQHF	TGTGCCATCAGTGAAAGGGGGGACGGTCAGCCCCAGCATTTT
few	-	TRBV7-6	TRBJ2-7	CASSLGPHYEQYF	TGTGCCAGCAGCTTAGGGCCGCACTACGAGCAGTACTTC
once	TRBD2	TRBV7-8	TRBJ2-5	CASIQAGGPVGQETQYF	TGTGCCAGCATACAAGCGGGAGGGCCGGTAGGCCAAGAGACCCAGTACTTC
medium-sized	-	TRBV9	TRBJ1-3	CASSVIDQGNTIYF	TGTGCCAGCAGCGTGATTGACCAAGGAAACACCATATATTTT
-	-	TRBV5-6	TRBJ2-3	CASSLQGPDTQYF	TGTGCCAGCAGCTTACAGGGTCCAGATACGCAGTATTTT
-	TRBD2	TRBV27	TRBJ2-7	CASTNSGPSSYEQYF	TGTGCCAGTACTAATAGCGGGCCAAGCTCCTACGAGCAGTACTTC
-	TRBD1	TRBV10-3	TRBJ1-4	CAISPGQGAVNEKLFF	TGTGCCATCAGTCCGGGACAGGGGGCGGTTAATGAAAAACTGTTTTTT
-	TRBD2	TRBV24-1	TRBJ2-1	CATSDRGYPRSGRTYNEQFF	TGTGCCACCAGTGACCGGGGGTATCCCCGTAGCGGGAGGACCTACAATGAGCAGTTCTTC
-	TRBD1	TRBV6-1	TRBJ2-1	CASSAIQGALGNEQFF	TGTGCCAGCAGTGCGATACAGGGGGCTTTGGGCAATGAGCAGTTCTTC
-	-	TRBV11-2	TRBJ1-5	CASSLDRNQPQHF	TGTGCCAGCAGCTTAGATCGCAATCAGCCCCAGCATTTT
-	-	TRBV29-1	TRBJ2-3	CSAAGSRQGSTDTQYF	TGCAGCGCCGCCGGTAGCCGTCAGGGGAGCACAGATACGCAGTATTTT
-	-	TRBV10-3	TRBJ1-5	CAISPLGDNQPQHF	TGTGCCATCAGTCCTCTGGGGGACAATCAGCCCCAGCATTTT
-	-	TRBV21-1	TRBJ1-2	CARNQGARYGYTF	TGTGCCAGGAACCAGGGGGCTAGGTATGGCTACACCTTC
medium-sized	-	TRBV5-1	TRBJ2-7	CASSRTAGGYEQYF	TGCGCCAGCAGCCGGACCGCAGGGGGGTACGAGCAGTACTTC
-	TRBD2	TRBV30	TRBJ2-3	CAWSGTSGMSNTQYF	TGTGCCTGGAGTGGGACTAGCGGGATGTCAAATACGCAGTATTTT
-	TRBD1	TRBV10-3	TRBJ2-1	CAISAGTGGYYNEQFF	TGTGCCATCAGTGCCGGGACAGGGGGTTACTACAATGAGCAGTTCTTC